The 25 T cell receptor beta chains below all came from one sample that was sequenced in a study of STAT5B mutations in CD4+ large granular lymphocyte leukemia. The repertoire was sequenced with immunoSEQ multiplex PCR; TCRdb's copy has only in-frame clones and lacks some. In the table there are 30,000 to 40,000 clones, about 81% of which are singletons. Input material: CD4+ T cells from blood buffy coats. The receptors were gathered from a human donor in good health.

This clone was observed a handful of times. CDR3 in DNA: TGTGCCTGGAGTATTGGGACGTATGGCTACACCTTC. Amino acids: CAWSIGTYGYTF. This chain uses TRBV30 with TRBJ1-2, with D perhaps TRBD1 (5 bases). Trimming removed 2 bases at V and 5 bases at J, with 9 bases between. This CDR3 is built from 12 residues. Looked up from germline, CDR1 is GTSNPN and CDR2 is SVGIG (reference sequence).

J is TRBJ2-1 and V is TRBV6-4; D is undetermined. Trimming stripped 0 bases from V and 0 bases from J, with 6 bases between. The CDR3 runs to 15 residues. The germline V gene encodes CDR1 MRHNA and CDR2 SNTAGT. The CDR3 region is CASSDSWGSYNEQFF. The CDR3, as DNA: TGTGCCAGCAGTGACTCGTGGGGCTCCTACAATGAGCAGTTCTTC.

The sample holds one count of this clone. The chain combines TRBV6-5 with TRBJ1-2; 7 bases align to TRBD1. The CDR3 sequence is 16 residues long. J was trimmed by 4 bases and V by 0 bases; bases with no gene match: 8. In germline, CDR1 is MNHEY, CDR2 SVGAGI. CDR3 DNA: TGTGCCAGCAGTTACTCCATCCTGACAGGGACCTATGGCTACACCTTC. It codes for CASSYSILTGTYGYTF.

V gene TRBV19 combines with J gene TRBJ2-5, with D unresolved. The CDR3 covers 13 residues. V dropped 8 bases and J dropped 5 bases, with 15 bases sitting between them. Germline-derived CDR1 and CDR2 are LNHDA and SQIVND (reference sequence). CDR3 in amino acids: CASGNLVGETQYF. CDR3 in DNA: TGTGCCAGTGGAAACCTAGTAGGGGAGACCCAGTACTTC.

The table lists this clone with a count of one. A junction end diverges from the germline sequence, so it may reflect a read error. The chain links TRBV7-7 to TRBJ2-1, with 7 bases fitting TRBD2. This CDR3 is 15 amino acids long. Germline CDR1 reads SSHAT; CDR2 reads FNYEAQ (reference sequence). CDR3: CASSPSGSSYNEQFF. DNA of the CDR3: TGTGCTAGCAGCCCTAGCGGCTCTTCCTACAATGAGCAGTTCTTC.

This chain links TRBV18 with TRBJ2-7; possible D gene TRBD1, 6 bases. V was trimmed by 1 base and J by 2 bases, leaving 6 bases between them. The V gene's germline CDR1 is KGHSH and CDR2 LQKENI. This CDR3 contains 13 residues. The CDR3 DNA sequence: TGTGCCAGCTCACCACAGGGGGCCTACGAGCAGTACTTC. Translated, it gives CASSPQGAYEQYF.

The CDR3 DNA reads as TGTGCCAGTAGTAATAGGCGGGACAGGGGTGTCGGGGAGCTGTTTTTT. As protein: CASSNRRDRGVGELFF. This chain joins TRBV19 and TRBJ2-2; 10 positions agree with TRBD1. The V and J ends lost 4 bases and 7 bases, in that order; junction bases with no gene match: 9. This CDR3 is built from 16 residues. The V gene's germline CDR1 is LNHDA and CDR2 SQIVND (reference sequence).

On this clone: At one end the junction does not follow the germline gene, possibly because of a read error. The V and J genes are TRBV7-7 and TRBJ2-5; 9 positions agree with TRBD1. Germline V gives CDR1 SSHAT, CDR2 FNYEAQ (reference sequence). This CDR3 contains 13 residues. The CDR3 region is CASSPLSRDRVYF. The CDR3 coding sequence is TGTGCTAGCAGCCCACTATCCCGGGACAGGGTGTACTTC. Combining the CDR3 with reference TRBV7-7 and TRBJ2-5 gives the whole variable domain GAGVSQSPRYKVTKRGQDVTLRCDPISSHATLYWYQQALGQGPEFLTYFNYEAQPDKSGLPSDRFSAERPEGSISTLTIQRTEQRDSAMYRCASSPLSRDRVYFGPGTRLLVL.

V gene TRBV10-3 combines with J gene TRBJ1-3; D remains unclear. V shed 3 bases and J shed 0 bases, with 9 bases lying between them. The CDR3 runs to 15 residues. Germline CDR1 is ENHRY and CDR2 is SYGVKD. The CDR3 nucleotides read TGTGCCATCAGTGATGGGCAGAGCTCTGGAAACACCATATATTTT. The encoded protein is CAISDGQSSGNTIYF.

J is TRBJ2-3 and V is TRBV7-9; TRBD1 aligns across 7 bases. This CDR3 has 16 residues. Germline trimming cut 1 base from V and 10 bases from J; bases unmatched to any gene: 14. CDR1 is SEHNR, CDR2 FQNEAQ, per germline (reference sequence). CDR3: CASSLDPGQQDSSQYF. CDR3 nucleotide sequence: TGTGCCAGCAGCTTAGATCCGGGACAGCAGGACTCGTCGCAGTATTTT. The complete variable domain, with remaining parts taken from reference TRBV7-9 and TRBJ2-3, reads DTGVSQNPRHKITKRGQNVTFRCDPISEHNRLYWYRQTLGQGPEFLTYFQNEAQLEKSRLLSDRFSAERPKGSFSTLEIQRTEQGDSAMYLCASSLDPGQQDSSQYFGPGTRLTVL.

The CDR3 DNA sequence: TGCGCCAGCAGCCAAGGGCAGACAGCCTACAATGAGCAGTTCTTC. Its translation is CASSQGQTAYNEQFF. This rearrangement joins TRBV4-1 to TRBJ2-1; D possibly corresponds to TRBD1 (5 bases). Deletions cut 1 base from V and 2 bases from J, with 9 bases between. The germline gives CDR1 MGHRA, CDR2 YSYEKL. The CDR3 has 15 residues.

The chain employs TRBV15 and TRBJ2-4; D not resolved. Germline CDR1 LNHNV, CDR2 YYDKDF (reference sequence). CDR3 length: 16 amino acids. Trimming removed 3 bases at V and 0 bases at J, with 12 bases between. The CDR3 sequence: CATSSNQDLAKNIQYF. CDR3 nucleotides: TGTGCCACCAGCAGTAACCAGGACCTAGCCAAAAACATTCAGTACTTC. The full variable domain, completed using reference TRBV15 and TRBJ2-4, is DAMVIQNPRYQVTQFGKPVTLSCSQTLNHNVMYWYQQKSSQAPKLLFHYYDKDFNNEADTPDNFQSRRPNTSFCFLDIRSPGLGDTAMYLCATSSNQDLAKNIQYFGAGTRLSVL.

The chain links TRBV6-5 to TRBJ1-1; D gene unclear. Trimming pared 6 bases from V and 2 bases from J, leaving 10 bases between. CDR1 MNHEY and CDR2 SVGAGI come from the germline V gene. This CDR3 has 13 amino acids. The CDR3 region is CASSRVGNTEAFF. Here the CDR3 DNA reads TGTGCCAGCAGCCGGGTGGGTAACACTGAAGCTTTCTTT.

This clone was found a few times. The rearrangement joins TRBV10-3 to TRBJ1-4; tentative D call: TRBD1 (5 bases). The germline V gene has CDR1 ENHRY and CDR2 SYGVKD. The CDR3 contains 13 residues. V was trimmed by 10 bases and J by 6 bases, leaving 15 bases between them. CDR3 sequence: CATMVWGDEKLFF. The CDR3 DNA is TGTGCCACCATGGTCTGGGGCGATGAAAAACTGTTTTTT.

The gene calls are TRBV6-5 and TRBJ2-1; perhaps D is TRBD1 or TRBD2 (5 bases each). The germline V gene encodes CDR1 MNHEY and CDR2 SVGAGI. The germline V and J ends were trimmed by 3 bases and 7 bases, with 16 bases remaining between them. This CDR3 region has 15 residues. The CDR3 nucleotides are TGTGCCAGCAGTTATTCCTGGGGGAACGAAAATGAGCAGTTCTTC. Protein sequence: CASSYSWGNENEQFF.

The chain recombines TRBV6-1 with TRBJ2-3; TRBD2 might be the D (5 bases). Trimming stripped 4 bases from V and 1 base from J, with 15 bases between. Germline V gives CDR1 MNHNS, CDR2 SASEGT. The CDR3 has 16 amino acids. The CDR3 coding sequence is TGTGCCAGCAGTGGCCCTCCGTGGCGGGGCACAGATACGCAGTATTTT. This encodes CASSGPPWRGTDTQYF.

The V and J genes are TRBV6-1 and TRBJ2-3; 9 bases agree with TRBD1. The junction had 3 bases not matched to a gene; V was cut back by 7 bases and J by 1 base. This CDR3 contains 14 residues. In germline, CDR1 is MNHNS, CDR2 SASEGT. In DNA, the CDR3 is TGTGCCAGCACTTGGACAGGGGGCACAGATACGCAGTATTTT. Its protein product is CASTWTGGTDTQYF.

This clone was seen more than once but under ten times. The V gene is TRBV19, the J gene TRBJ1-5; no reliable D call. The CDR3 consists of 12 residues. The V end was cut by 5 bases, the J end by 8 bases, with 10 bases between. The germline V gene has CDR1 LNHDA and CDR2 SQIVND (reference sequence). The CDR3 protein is CASSVSREPQHF. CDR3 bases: TGTGCCAGTAGTGTGAGTAGGGAGCCCCAGCATTTT.

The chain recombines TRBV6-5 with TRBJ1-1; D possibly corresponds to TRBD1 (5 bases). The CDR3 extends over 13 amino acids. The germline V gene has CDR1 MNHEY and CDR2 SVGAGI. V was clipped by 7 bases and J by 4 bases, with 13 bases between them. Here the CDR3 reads CASNGGLGTEAFF. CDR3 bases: TGTGCCAGCAACGGGGGTCTGGGCACTGAAGCTTTCTTT.

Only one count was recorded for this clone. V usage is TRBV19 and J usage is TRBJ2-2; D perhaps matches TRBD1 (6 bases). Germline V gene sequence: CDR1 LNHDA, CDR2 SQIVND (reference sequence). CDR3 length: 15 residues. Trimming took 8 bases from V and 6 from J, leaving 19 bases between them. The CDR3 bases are TGTGCCAGTCGCACAGGGTTCGATGTAGCCGGGGAGCTGTTTTTT. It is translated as CASRTGFDVAGELFF.

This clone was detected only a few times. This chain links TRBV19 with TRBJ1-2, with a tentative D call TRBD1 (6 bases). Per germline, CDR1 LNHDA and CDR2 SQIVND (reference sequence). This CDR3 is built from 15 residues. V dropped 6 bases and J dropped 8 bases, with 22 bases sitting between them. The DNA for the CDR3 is TGTGCCAGTAGCATACACGGGACAACTCCTGACGGCTACACCTTC. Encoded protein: CASSIHGTTPDGYTF.

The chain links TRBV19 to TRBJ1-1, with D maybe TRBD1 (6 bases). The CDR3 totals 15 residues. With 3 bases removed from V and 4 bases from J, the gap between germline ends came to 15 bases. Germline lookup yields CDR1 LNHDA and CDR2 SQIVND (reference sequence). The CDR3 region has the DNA TGTGCCAGTAGTATCCGGGACAATACTATCACTGAAGCTTTCTTT. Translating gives CASSIRDNTITEAFF. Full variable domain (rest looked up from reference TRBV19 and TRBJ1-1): DGGITQSPKYLFRKEGQNVTLSCEQNLNHDAMYWYRQDPGQGLRLIYYSQIVNDFQKGDIAEGYSVSREKKESFPLTVTSAQKNPTAFYLCASSIRDNTITEAFFGQGTRLTVV.

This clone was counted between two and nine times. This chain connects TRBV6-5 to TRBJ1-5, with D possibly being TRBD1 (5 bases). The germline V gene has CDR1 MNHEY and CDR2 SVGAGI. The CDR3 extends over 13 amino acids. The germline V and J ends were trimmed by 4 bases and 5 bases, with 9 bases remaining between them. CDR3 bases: TGTGCCAGCAGTTGGGGGACGGATCAGCCCCAGCATTTT. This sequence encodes CASSWGTDQPQHF.

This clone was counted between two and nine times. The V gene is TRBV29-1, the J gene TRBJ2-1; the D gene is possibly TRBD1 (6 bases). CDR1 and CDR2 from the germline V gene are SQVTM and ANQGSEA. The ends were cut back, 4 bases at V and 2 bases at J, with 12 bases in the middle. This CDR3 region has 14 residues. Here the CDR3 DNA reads TGCAGCGTTGTACGGGACACCACCTACAATGAGCAGTTCTTC. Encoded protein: CSVVRDTTYNEQFF.

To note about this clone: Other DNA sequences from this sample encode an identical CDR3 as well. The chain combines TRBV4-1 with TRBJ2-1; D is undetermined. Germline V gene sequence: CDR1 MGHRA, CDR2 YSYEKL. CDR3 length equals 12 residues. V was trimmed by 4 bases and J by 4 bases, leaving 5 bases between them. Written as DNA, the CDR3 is TGCGCCAGCAGCCGCGATTACAATGAGCAGTTCTTC. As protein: CASSRDYNEQFF.